Presented here are 22 T cell receptor beta chains from one specimen sequenced in a study of control samples from healthy donors and cancer patients (dated by TCRdb to the early 2020s). Receptors were amplified or captured by the immunoSEQ multiplex PCR assay. Here the immuneACCESS table is served through TCRdb, limited to in-frame sequences with V and J called. Missing clones are a known gap in these copies; in checked studies unresolved V genes cover under half, and the rest lacks a known reason. This sample's table carries approximately 190,000 clones. The ten biggest clones cover 2.2% of the sample. Material for sequencing was blood. Source of these receptors: a woman in her 30s in good health.

The chain recombines TRBV28 with TRBJ2-2; a possible D gene is TRBD1 (6 bases). This CDR3 region has 14 residues. The V gene lost 6 bases and the J gene lost 1 base, with 9 bases spanning the gap. Germline V gene data show CDR1 as MDHEN and CDR2 as SYDVKM. The CDR3 region is CASRRGGNTGELFF. DNA for the CDR3: TGTGCCAGCAGGCGAGGGGGGAACACCGGGGAGCTGTTTTTT. Filled out from reference TRBV28 and TRBJ2-2, the complete variable domain reads DVKVTQSSRYLVKRTGEKVFLECVQDMDHENMFWYRQDPGLGLRLIYFSYDVKMKEKGDIPEGYSVSREKKERFSLILESASTNQTSMYLCASRRGGNTGELFFGEGSRLTVL.

The chain employs TRBV10-3 and TRBJ2-2; D tentatively reads TRBD1 or TRBD2 (6 bases each). V dropped 7 bases and J dropped 6 bases, with 18 bases sitting between them. CDR1 and CDR2 from the germline V gene are ENHRY and SYGVKD. The CDR3 runs 15 residues. The CDR3: CAIKSTPGASGELFF. In DNA form, the CDR3 reads TGTGCCATCAAATCCACCCCGGGGGCGTCCGGGGAGCTGTTTTTT.

This chain connects TRBV12-5 to TRBJ2-3; tentative D call: TRBD1 (6 bases). Germline V gene sequence: CDR1 LGHNT, CDR2 FRNRAP. Between the trimmed V and J ends, which lost 6 bases and 0 bases, there was a span of 13 bases. CDR3 length equals 15 residues. DNA of the CDR3: TGTGCTAGTGGCTCCGGGACAACTAGCACAGATACGCAGTATTTT. Translating it yields CASGSGTTSTDTQYF.

The chain employs TRBV6-5 and TRBJ1-2; D is unclear. This CDR3 region has 14 residues. The V end was cut by 10 bases, the J end by 7 bases, with 22 bases between. From germline, CDR1 is MNHEY and CDR2 SVGAGI. CDR3 loop: CATIPRKELFGYTF. DNA for the CDR3: TGTGCCACCATACCGCGGAAGGAATTATTTGGCTACACCTTC.

Concerning this clone itself: At one end the junction does not follow the germline gene, possibly because of a read error. The J gene is TRBJ1-2, the V gene TRBV2; 9 bases align to TRBD1. CDR3 length equals 12 residues. Looked up from germline, CDR1 is SNHLY and CDR2 is FYNNEI. The CDR3 DNA follows: TGTGCCAGCAGTGCCGGACAGGGGACCTCCGTCTTC. Translation: CASSAGQGTSVF.

The J gene is TRBJ1-1, the V gene TRBV5-4; no clear D. In germline, CDR1 is SGHNT, CDR2 YYREEE (reference sequence). This CDR3 region has 15 residues. V dropped 3 bases and J dropped 4 bases, with 16 bases sitting between them. Here the CDR3 reads CASSSLSPIPTEAFF. The DNA for the CDR3 is TGTGCCAGCAGCTCTTTAAGTCCGATCCCCACTGAAGCTTTCTTT.

The chain has TRBV7-3 and TRBJ1-4; D gene ambiguous. This CDR3 has 11 amino acids. The germline V gene encodes CDR1 SGHTA and CDR2 FQGTGA. V was shortened by 6 bases and J by 7 bases, with 6 bases between the two germline ends. The CDR3 sequence is CASRNGEKLFF. The CDR3 DNA sequence: TGTGCCAGCAGGAACGGTGAAAAACTGTTTTTT. The full variable domain, its missing parts supplied by reference TRBV7-3 and TRBJ1-4, is GAGVSQTPSNKVTEKGKYVELRCDPISGHTALYWYRQSLGQGPEFLIYFQGTGAADDSGLPNDRFFAVRPEGSVSTLKIQRTERGDSAVYLCASRNGEKLFFGSGTQLSVL.

The genes are TRBV27 and TRBJ2-7, with 7 nucleotides matching TRBD2. Germline-derived CDR1 and CDR2 are MNHEY and SMNVEV (reference sequence). This CDR3 is 13 amino acids long. Germline trimming cut 7 bases from V and 0 bases from J; bases unmatched to any gene: 3. Here the CDR3 DNA reads TGTGCCAGCACTGGGAGGGACTCCTACGAGCAGTACTTC. Protein: CASTGRDSYEQYF.

The gene calls are TRBV27 and TRBJ1-3; no clear D gene. Germline-derived CDR1 and CDR2 are MNHEY and SMNVEV (reference sequence). The CDR3 covers 16 residues. The V end was cut by 0 bases, the J end by 4 bases, with 13 bases between. CDR3 residues: CASSLSSQLNGNTIYF. CDR3 nucleotides: TGTGCCAGCAGTTTATCGTCACAGCTTAACGGAAACACCATATATTTT.

V gene TRBV4-1 combines with J gene TRBJ1-1; no definite D call. The CDR3 consists of 12 residues. CDR1 is MGHRA, CDR2 YSYEKL, per germline. V shed 0 bases and J shed 5 bases, with 4 bases lying between them. The CDR3 loop is CASSQDGTEAFF. For the CDR3, the DNA is TGCGCCAGCAGCCAAGATGGAACTGAAGCTTTCTTT.

This chain joins TRBV5-1 and TRBJ2-1; D is unclear. V shed 0 bases and J shed 8 bases, with 15 bases lying between them. This CDR3 comprises 15 residues. Germline V gene lookup returns CDR1 SGHRS and CDR2 YFSETQ. This CDR3 is CASSLGGTPPDEQFF. The CDR3 DNA reads TGCGCCAGCAGCTTGGGGGGTACACCTCCCGATGAGCAGTTCTTC.

The V gene is TRBV2, the J gene TRBJ1-5, with a possible D match to TRBD1 (6 bases). Germline values: CDR1 SNHLY, CDR2 FYNNEI. V gave up 6 bases and J gave up 3 bases, with 12 bases separating them. The CDR3 totals 14 residues. The CDR3 is CASSDRDTNQPQHF. The CDR3 DNA is TGTGCCAGCAGCGACCGGGACACCAATCAGCCCCAGCATTTT.

The rearrangement links TRBV2 to TRBJ2-1; D call uncertain. CDR1 SNHLY and CDR2 FYNNEI come from the germline V gene. The CDR3 runs to 13 residues. Trimming took 5 bases from V and 5 from J, leaving 10 bases between them. As DNA, the CDR3 is TGTGCCAGCAGTATTAGGCTCGACAATGAGCAGTTCTTC. Translating gives CASSIRLDNEQFF.

The chain recombines TRBV5-1 with TRBJ2-7; D assignment may be TRBD1 or TRBD2 (5 bases each). Germline V gene sequence: CDR1 SGHRS, CDR2 YFSETQ. The V gene lost 4 bases and the J gene lost 2 bases, with 13 bases spanning the gap. The CDR3 runs to 14 residues. DNA for the CDR3: TGCGCCAGCAGCCTTAGAAGGGGACCCTACGAGCAGTACTTC. This codes for CASSLRRGPYEQYF.

The chain combines TRBV28 with TRBJ1-3; D is undetermined. This CDR3 spans 13 amino acids. Germline V gene data show CDR1 as MDHEN and CDR2 as SYDVKM. Trimming shortened V by 6 bases and J by 3 bases, and 9 bases separated the two germline ends. Here the CDR3 reads CASSPRFGNTIYF. Written as DNA, the CDR3 is TGTGCCAGCAGCCCCCGCTTTGGAAACACCATATATTTT. Filled out from reference TRBV28 and TRBJ1-3, the complete variable domain reads DVKVTQSSRYLVKRTGEKVFLECVQDMDHENMFWYRQDPGLGLRLIYFSYDVKMKEKGDIPEGYSVSREKKERFSLILESASTNQTSMYLCASSPRFGNTIYFGEGSWLTVV.

The rearrangement joins TRBV4-2 to TRBJ2-7; no clear D gene. Germline V gives CDR1 LGHNA, CDR2 YNFKEQ. This CDR3 comprises 15 residues. The ends were cut back, 0 bases at V and 3 bases at J, with 12 bases in the middle. The CDR3 region has the DNA TGTGCCAGCAGCCAAGAAATGACAAAGGGCTACGAGCAGTACTTC. Translated: CASSQEMTKGYEQYF.

This chain links TRBV27 with TRBJ1-4; D perhaps matches TRBD1 (6 bases). The CDR3 contains 15 residues. Looked up from germline, CDR1 is MNHEY and CDR2 is SMNVEV (reference sequence). V lost 3 bases and J 7 bases, leaving 15 bases between the germline ends. CDR3 in DNA: TGTGCCAGCAGTTTTTCCAGGGGTGTAAGTGAAAAACTGTTTTTT. This codes for CASSFSRGVSEKLFF.

V gene TRBV4-1 combines with J gene TRBJ1-6, with 9 positions matching TRBD1. This CDR3 has 15 amino acids. V lost 1 base to trimming and J lost 7 bases; unmatched junction nucleotides: 2. Per the germline V gene, CDR1 is MGHRA and CDR2 is YSYEKL. CDR3 loop: CASSQGTGGNSPLHF. The CDR3 DNA is TGCGCCAGCAGCCAAGGAACAGGGGGCAATTCACCCCTCCACTTT.

This chain joins TRBV11-2 and TRBJ1-2; the match to TRBD1 covers 7 bases. The CDR3 totals 14 residues. J gave up 3 bases and V 3 bases, and 4 bases lay outside the gene matches. Germline V gives CDR1 SGHAT, CDR2 FQNNGV. CDR3 region: CASSFSTGDYGYTF. The CDR3 nucleotides read TGTGCCAGCAGCTTCAGTACAGGGGACTATGGCTACACCTTC.

The CDR3, as DNA: TGTGCCAGCAGCGTATTTCGGTCAGGCAAGGGTAACTATGGCTACACCTTC. It is translated as CASSVFRSGKGNYGYTF. The chain recombines TRBV9 with TRBJ1-2; D gene unclear. Trimming removed 1 base from V and 1 base from J, with 17 bases in between. CDR1 and CDR2 (germline): SGDLS, YYNGEE. CDR3 length: 17 residues. The entire variable domain, with the rest obtained from reference TRBV9 and TRBJ1-2, is as follows: DSGVTQTPKHLITATGQRVTLRCSPRSGDLSVYWYQQSLDQGLQFLIQYYNGEERAKGNILERFSAQQFPDLHSELNLSSLELGDSALYFCASSVFRSGKGNYGYTFGSGTRLTVV.

The chain has TRBV4-2 and TRBJ2-1; 9 bases map to TRBD2. CDR1 is LGHNA and CDR2 is YNFKEQ in the germline V gene. The CDR3 has 18 residues. The trim removed 0 bases at V and 4 bases at J, leaving 10 bases unmatched. CDR3 bases: TGTGCCAGCAGCCAAGATGCGGGGGGGCCCTTTTTTTACAATGAGCAGTTCTTC. As protein: CASSQDAGGPFFYNEQFF.

The chain couples TRBV19 to TRBJ1-5, with a tentative D call TRBD1 (6 bases). The CDR3 is made up of 11 amino acids. Germline assignment: CDR1 LNHDA and CDR2 SQIVND (reference sequence). The ends were cut back, 8 bases at V and 11 bases at J, with 13 bases in the middle. This CDR3 is CASQGLESQHF. In nucleotides, the CDR3 is TGTGCCAGTCAGGGGCTCGAGTCCCAGCATTTT. The full variable domain, rest sourced from reference TRBV19 and TRBJ1-5, is DGGITQSPKYLFRKEGQNVTLSCEQNLNHDAMYWYRQDPGQGLRLIYYSQIVNDFQKGDIAEGYSVSREKKESFPLTVTSAQKNPTAFYLCASQGLESQHFGDGTRLSIL.